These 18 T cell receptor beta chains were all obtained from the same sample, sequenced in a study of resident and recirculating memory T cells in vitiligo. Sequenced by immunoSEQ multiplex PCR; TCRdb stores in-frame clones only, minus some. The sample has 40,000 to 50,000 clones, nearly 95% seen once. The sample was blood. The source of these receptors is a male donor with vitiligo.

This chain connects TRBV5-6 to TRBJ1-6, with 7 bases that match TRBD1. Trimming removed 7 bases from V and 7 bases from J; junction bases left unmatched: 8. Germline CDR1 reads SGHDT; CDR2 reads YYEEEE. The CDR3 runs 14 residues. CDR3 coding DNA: TGTGCCAGCGGAAACAGGGGTTTGAATTCACCCCTCCACTTT. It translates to CASGNRGLNSPLHF.

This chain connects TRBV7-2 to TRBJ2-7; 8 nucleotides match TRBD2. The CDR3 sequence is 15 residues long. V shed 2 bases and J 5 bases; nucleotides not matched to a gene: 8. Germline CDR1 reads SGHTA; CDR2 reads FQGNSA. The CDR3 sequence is CASSLQARAGDEQYF. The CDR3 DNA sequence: TGTGCCAGCAGCTTACAAGCAAGAGCGGGGGACGAGCAGTACTTC.

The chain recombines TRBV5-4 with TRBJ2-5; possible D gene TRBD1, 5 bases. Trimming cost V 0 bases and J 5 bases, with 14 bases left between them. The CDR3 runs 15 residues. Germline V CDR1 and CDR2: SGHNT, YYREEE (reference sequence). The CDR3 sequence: CASSLDGQGLETQYF. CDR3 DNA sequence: TGTGCCAGCAGCTTGGATGGTCAGGGTTTGGAGACCCAGTACTTC.

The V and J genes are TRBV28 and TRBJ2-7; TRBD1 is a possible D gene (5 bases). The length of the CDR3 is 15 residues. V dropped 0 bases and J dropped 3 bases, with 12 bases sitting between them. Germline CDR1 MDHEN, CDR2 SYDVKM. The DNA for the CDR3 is TGTGCCAGCAGTTTATGGGGCCAGGGCGGCTACGAGCAGTACTTC. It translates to CASSLWGQGGYEQYF. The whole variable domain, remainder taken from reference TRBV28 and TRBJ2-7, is DVKVTQSSRYLVKRTGEKVFLECVQDMDHENMFWYRQDPGLGLRLIYFSYDVKMKEKGDIPEGYSVSREKKERFSLILESASTNQTSMYLCASSLWGQGGYEQYFGPGTRLTVT.

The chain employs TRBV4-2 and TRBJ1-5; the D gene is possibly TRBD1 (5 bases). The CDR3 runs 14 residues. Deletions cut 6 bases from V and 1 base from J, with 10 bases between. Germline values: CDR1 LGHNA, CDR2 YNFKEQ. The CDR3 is CASSRRGSNQPQHF. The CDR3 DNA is TGTGCCAGCAGTCGACGGGGGAGCAATCAGCCCCAGCATTTT.

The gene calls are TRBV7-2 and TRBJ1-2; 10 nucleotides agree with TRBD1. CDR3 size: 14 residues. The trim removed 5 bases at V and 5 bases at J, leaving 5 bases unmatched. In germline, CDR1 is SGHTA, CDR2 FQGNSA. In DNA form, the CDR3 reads TGTGCCAGCAGCCCGGACAGGGGGGGTTATGGCTACACCTTC. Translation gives CASSPDRGGYGYTF.

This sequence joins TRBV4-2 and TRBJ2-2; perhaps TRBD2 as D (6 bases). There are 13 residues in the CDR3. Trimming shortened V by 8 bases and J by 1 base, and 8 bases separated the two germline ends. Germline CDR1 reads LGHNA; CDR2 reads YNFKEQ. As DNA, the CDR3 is TGTGCCAGCGGTAGCGGGAACACCGGGGAGCTGTTTTTT. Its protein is CASGSGNTGELFF.

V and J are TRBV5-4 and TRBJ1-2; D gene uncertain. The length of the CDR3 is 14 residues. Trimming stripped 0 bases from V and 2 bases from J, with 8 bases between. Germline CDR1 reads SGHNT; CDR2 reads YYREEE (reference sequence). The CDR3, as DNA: TGTGCCAGCAGCTTGGTGGGCGGGAACTATGGCTACACCTTC. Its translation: CASSLVGGNYGYTF.

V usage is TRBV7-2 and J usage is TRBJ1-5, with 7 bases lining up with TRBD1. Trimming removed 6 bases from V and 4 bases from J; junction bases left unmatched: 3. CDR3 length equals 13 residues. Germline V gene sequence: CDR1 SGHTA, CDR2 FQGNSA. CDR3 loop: CASRLTGNQPQHF. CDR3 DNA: TGTGCCAGCAGGTTGACAGGGAATCAGCCCCAGCATTTT.

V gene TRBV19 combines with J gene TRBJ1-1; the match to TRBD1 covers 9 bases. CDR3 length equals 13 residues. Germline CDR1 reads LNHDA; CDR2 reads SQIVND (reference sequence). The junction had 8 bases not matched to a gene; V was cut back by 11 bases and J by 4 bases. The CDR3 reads CASNRGRSTEAFF. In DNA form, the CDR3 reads TGTGCCTCTAACAGGGGGCGATCCACTGAAGCTTTCTTT.

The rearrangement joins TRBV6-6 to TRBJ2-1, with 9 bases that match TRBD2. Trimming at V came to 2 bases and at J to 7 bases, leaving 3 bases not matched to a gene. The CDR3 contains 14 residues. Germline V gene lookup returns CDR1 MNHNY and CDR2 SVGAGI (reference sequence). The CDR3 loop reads CASSYAGGLNEQFF. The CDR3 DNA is TGTGCCAGCAGTTACGCGGGGGGGCTGAATGAGCAGTTCTTC.

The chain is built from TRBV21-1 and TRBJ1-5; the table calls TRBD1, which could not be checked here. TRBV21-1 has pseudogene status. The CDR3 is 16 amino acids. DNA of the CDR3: TGTGCCAGCAACCCAGGGACAGGGGTTCCGGGGAAGCCCCAGCATTTT. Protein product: CASNPGTGVPGKPQHF.

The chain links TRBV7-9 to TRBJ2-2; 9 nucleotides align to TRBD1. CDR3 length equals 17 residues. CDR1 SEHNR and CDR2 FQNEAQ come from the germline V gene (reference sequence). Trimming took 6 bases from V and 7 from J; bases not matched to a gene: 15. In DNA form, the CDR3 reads TGTGCCAGCAGTATCGTCCCGGGACAGGGTCTAATCGGGGAGCTGTTTTTT. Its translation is CASSIVPGQGLIGELFF.

The CDR3 bases are TGTGCCAGAAGCTTGTATACTAGCGGACTTTCGGACTACGAGCAGTACTTC. This codes for CARSLYTSGLSDYEQYF. V usage is TRBV5-3 and J usage is TRBJ2-7; the match to TRBD2 covers 8 bases. TRBV5-3 is assigned to the ORF class and has an uncertain function. The V gene end was trimmed by 1 base and the J gene end by 3 bases; junction bases not matched to a gene: 12. The CDR3 consists of 17 residues.

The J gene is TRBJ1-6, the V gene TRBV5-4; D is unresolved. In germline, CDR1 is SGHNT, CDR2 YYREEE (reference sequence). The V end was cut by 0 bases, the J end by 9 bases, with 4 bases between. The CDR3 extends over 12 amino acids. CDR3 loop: CASSLGSSPLHF. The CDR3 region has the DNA TGTGCCAGCAGCTTGGGCAGTTCACCCCTCCACTTT.

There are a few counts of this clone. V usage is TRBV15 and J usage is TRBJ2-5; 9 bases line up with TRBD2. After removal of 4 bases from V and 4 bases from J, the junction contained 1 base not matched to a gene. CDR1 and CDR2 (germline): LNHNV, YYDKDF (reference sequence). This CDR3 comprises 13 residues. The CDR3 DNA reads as TGTGCCACCAGCACTAGCGGGGTAGAGACCCAGTACTTC. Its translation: CATSTSGVETQYF.

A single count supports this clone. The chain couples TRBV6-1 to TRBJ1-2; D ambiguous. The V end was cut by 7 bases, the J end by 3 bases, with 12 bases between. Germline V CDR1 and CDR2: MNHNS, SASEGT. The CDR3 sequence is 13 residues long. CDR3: CASIIQRDYGYTF. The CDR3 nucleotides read TGTGCCAGCATTATTCAGAGGGACTATGGCTACACCTTC.

CDR3 nucleotide sequence: TGCGCCAGCAGCCCGGGAACGGGAATGGGCGGGCAGTATTTT. This codes for CASSPGTGMGGQYF. The chain has TRBV5-1 and TRBJ2-3, with D possibly matching TRBD2 (5 bases). V was clipped by 4 bases and J by 11 bases, with 20 bases between them. Per germline, CDR1 SGHRS and CDR2 YFSETQ. There are 14 residues in the CDR3.